Described below is a single T cell receptor beta chain sequence and its context. Germline loops: CDR1 SGHAT, CDR2 FQNNGV. This CDR3 has 15 amino acids. The V gene lost 2 bases and the J gene lost 0 bases, with 10 bases spanning the gap. This entry belongs to a study of T cell changes during pregnancy in multiple sclerosis. Sequencing was performed with immunoSEQ multiplex PCR; in TCRdb, only in-frame clones are kept and a portion is missing. The table lists 69,000 or so clones, around 92% of them singletons. Sample: peripheral blood, taken in the third trimester of pregnancy. The clonotype comes from a female donor in good health, enrolled as a control in a pregnancy study. This chain connects TRBV11-2 to TRBJ1-2; D is unresolved. In nucleotides, the CDR3 is TGTGCCAGCAGCTTACGAGGGCGAGCTAACTATGGCTACACCTTC. Its translation is CASSLRGRANYGYTF.